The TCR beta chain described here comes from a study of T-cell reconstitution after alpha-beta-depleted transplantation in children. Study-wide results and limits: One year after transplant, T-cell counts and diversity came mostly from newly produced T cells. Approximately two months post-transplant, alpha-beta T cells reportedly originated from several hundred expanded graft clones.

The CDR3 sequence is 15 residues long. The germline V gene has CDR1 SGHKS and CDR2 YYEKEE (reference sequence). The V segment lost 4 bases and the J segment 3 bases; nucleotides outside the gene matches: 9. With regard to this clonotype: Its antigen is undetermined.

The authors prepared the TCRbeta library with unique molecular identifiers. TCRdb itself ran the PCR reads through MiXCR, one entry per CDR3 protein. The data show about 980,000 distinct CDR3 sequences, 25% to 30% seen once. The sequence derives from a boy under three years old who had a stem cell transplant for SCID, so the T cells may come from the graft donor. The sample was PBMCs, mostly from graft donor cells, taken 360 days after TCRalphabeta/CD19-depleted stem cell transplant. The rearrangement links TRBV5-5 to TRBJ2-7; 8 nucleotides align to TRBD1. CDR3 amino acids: CASSGSGTGFYEQYF. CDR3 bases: TGTGCCAGCAGCGGATCCGGGACAGGTTTCTACGAGCAGTACTTC. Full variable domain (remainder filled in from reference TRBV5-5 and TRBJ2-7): DAGVTQSPTHLIKTRGQQVTLRCSPISGHKSVSWYQQVLGQGPQFIFQYYEKEERGRGNFPDRFSARQFPNYSSELNVNALLLGDSALYLCASSGSGTGFYEQYFGPGTRLTVT.